A single sample is the source of the 8 T cell receptor beta chains below, sequenced in a study of cytomegalovirus exposure and HLA in healthy donors. A multiplex PCR was run with 60 Vbeta primers and 13 Jbeta primers. TCRdb keeps only in-frame clones here, not all; method: immunoSEQ multiplex PCR. The sample includes about 160,000 clones, 80% to 85% of them seen just once. Sequencing was done on a sample of PBMCs. These receptors were obtained from a human donor in good health.

This clone appeared once. The J gene is TRBJ1-5, the V gene TRBV2, with D maybe TRBD1 (6 bases). This CDR3 is 14 amino acids long. CDR1 is SNHLY and CDR2 is FYNNEI in the germline V gene. Trimming removed 7 bases from V and 0 bases from J, with 10 bases in between. CDR3 loop: CASKGTLSNQPQHF. CDR3 DNA sequence: TGTGCCAGCAAGGGGACACTTAGCAATCAGCCCCAGCATTTT.

The CDR3 sequence is CASSDPSGGLGTQYF. As DNA, the CDR3 is TGTGCCAGCAGCGATCCTAGCGGGGGTTTAGGTACGCAGTATTTT. The rearrangement joins TRBV9 to TRBJ2-3; TRBD2 matches 10 bases. Trimming cost V 3 bases and J 8 bases; bases outside gene matches: 9. CDR1 SGDLS and CDR2 YYNGEE come from the germline V gene. There are 15 residues in the CDR3.

The chain couples TRBV2 to TRBJ2-5; 11 positions match TRBD2. The CDR3 contains 14 residues. With 5 bases clipped from V and 5 bases from J, the junction kept 4 bases outside the gene matches. CDR1 is SNHLY, CDR2 FYNNEI, per germline. As DNA, the CDR3 is TGTGCCAGCAGTCGACTAGCGGGGTCGGAGACCCAGTACTTC. It specifies CASSRLAGSETQYF.

The chain uses TRBV2 and TRBJ2-1; possibly TRBD1 for D (5 bases). The germline V and J ends were trimmed by 9 bases and 8 bases, with 14 bases remaining between them. This CDR3 has 12 residues. The germline V gene encodes CDR1 SNHLY and CDR2 FYNNEI. CDR3 loop: CARRGQGDEQFF. For the CDR3, the DNA is TGTGCCAGAAGGGGTCAGGGCGATGAGCAGTTCTTC. The complete variable domain, with remaining parts taken from reference TRBV2 and TRBJ2-1, reads EPEVTQTPSHQVTQMGQEVILRCVPISNHLYFYWYRQILGQKVEFLVSFYNNEISEKSEIFDDQFSVERPDGSNFTLKIRSTKLEDSAMYFCARRGQGDEQFFGPGTRLTVL.

This clone is a singleton in its sample. The V gene is TRBV18, the J gene TRBJ2-2; D gene uncertain. Trimming left V 3 bases short and J 3 bases short, with 2 bases between. Germline assignment: CDR1 KGHSH and CDR2 LQKENI. This CDR3 comprises 12 residues. CDR3 nucleotides: TGTGCCAGCTCACCCTACACCGGGGAGCTGTTTTTT. Translated, it gives CASSPYTGELFF.

This clone was counted between two and nine times. This sequence joins TRBV6-1 and TRBJ2-7, with D perhaps TRBD2 (6 bases). Germline assignment: CDR1 MNHNS and CDR2 SASEGT. The CDR3 covers 14 residues. The ends were cut back, 6 bases at V and 6 bases at J, with 18 bases in the middle. The CDR3 DNA sequence: TGTGCCAGCAGGGGGGGACCGCTTCATCCCGAGCAGTACTTC. Translated, it gives CASRGGPLHPEQYF.

The rearrangement uses TRBV10-3 and TRBJ2-1; possibly TRBD2 for D (7 bases). Trimming removed 0 bases from V and 6 bases from J, with 15 bases in between. Germline V lookup: CDR1 ENHRY, CDR2 SYGVKD. The CDR3 runs 16 residues. The CDR3 sequence is CAISESRGGLLNEQFF. Here the CDR3 DNA reads TGTGCCATCAGTGAGTCGAGGGGGGGCCTCCTCAATGAGCAGTTCTTC.

The chain links TRBV2 to TRBJ2-1; weak D call: TRBD2 (5 bases). The V gene lost 7 bases and the J gene lost 2 bases, with 15 bases spanning the gap. Per the germline V gene, CDR1 is SNHLY and CDR2 is FYNNEI. This CDR3 spans 15 amino acids. CDR3 sequence reads: CASTRRGIPYNEQFF. In nucleotides, the CDR3 is TGTGCCAGCACCAGGAGAGGGATCCCCTACAATGAGCAGTTCTTC.